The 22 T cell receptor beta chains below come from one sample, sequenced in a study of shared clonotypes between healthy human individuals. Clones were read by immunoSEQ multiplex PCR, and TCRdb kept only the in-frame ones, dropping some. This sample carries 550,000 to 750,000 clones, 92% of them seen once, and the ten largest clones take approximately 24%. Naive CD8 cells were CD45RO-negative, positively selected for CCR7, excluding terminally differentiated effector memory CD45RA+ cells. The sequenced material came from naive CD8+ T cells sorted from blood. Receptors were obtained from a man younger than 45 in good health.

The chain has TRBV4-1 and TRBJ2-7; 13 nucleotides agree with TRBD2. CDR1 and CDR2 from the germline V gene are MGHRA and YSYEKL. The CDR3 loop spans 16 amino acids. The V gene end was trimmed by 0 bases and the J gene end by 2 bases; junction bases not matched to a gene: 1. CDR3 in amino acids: CASSQDTSGRAYEQYF. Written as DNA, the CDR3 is TGCGCCAGCAGCCAAGACACTAGCGGGAGGGCCTACGAGCAGTACTTC.

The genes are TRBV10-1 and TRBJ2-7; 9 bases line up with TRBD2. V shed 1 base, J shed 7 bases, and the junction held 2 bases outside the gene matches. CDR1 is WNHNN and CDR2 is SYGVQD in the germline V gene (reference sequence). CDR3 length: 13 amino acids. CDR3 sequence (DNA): TGCGCCAGCAGTGAGTTAGCGGGGGATGAGCAGTACTTC. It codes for CASSELAGDEQYF.

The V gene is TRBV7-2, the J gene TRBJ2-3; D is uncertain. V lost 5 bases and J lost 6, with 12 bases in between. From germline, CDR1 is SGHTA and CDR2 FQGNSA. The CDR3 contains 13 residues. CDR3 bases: TGTGCCAGCAGCCAAACCGGGTCGGATACGCAGTATTTT. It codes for CASSQTGSDTQYF.

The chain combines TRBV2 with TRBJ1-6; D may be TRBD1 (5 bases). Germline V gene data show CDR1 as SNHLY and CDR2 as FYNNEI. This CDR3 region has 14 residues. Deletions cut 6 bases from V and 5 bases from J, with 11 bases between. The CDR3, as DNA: TGTGCCAGCAGCGGGGGACGGAATAATTCACCCCTCCACTTT. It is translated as CASSGGRNNSPLHF.

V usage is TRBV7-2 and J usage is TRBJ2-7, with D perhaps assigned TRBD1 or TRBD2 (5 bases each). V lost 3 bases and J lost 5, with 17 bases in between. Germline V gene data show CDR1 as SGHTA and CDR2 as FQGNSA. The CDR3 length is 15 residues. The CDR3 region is CASSLNRDPSDEQYF. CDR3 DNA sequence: TGTGCCAGCAGCTTGAACCGGGACCCTTCTGACGAGCAGTACTTC. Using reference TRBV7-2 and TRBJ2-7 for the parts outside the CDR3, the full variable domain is GAGVSQSPSNKVTEKGKDVELRCDPISGHTALYWYRQSLGQGLEFLIYFQGNSAPDKSGLPSDRFSAERTGGSVSTLTIQRTQQEDSAVYLCASSLNRDPSDEQYFGPGTRLTVT.

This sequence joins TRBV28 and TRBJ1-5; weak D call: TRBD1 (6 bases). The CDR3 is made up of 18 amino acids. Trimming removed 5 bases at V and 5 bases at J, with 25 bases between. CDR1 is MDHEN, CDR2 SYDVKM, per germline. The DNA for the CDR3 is TGTGCCAGCAGTCATAACGCTTTCCGGGGGCGTCTTTATCAGCCCCAGCATTTT. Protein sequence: CASSHNAFRGRLYQPQHF.

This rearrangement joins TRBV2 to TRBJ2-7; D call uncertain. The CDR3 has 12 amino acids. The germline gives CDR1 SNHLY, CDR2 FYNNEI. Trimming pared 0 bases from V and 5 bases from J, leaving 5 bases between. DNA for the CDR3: TGTGCCAGCAGTGAAGCGCAGGACGAGCAGTACTTC. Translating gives CASSEAQDEQYF. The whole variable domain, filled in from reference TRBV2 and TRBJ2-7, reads EPEVTQTPSHQVTQMGQEVILRCVPISNHLYFYWYRQILGQKVEFLVSFYNNEISEKSEIFDDQFSVERPDGSNFTLKIRSTKLEDSAMYFCASSEAQDEQYFGPGTRLTVT.

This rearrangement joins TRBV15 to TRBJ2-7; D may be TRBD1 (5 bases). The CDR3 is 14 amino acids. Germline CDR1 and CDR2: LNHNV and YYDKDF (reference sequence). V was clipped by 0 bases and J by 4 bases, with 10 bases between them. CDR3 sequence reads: CATSRDRTSYEQYF. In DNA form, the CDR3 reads TGTGCCACCAGCAGAGATCGGACATCTTACGAGCAGTACTTC.

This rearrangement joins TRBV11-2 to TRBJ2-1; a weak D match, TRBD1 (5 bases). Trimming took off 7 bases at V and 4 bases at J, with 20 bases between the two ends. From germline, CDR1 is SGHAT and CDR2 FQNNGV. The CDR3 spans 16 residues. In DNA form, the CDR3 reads TGTGCCAGCAACTCAGTCGGGCAGGGTAGTTACAATGAGCAGTTCTTC. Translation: CASNSVGQGSYNEQFF.

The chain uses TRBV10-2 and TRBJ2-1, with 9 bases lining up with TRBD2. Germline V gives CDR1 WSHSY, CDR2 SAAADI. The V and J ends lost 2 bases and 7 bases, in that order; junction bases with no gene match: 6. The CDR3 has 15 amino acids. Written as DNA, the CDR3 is TGCGCCAGCAGTGAGCAGGCGGGAGGGCCGAATGAGCAGTTCTTC. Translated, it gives CASSEQAGGPNEQFF.

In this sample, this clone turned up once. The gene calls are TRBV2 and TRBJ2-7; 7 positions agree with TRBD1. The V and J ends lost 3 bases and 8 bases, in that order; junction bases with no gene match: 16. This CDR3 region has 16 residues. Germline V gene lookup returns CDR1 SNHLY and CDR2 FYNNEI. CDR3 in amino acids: CASSERARDSASKQYF. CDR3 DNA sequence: TGTGCCAGCAGTGAGAGGGCACGGGACAGCGCCTCTAAGCAGTACTTC.

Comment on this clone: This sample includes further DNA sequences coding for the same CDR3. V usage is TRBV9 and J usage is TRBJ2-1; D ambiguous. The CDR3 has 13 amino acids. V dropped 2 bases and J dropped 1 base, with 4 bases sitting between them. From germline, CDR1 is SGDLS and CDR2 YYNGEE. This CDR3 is CASSVGSYNEQFF. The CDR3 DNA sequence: TGTGCCAGCAGCGTTGGGTCCTACAATGAGCAGTTCTTC.

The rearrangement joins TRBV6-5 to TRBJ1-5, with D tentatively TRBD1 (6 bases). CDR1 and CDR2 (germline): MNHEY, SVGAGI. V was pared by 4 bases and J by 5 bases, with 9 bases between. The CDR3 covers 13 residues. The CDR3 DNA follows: TGTGCCAGCAGTTCGGGGGCGGATCAGCCCCAGCATTTT. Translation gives CASSSGADQPQHF.

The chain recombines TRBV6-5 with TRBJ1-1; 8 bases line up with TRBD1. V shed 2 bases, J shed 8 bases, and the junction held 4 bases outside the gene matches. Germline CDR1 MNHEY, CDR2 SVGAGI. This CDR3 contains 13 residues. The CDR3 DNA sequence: TGTGCCAGCAGTTACCGGGCAGGGGGCGAAGCTTTCTTT. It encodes CASSYRAGGEAFF.

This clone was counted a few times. The chain's CDR3 is CAISEALAVLPPEQYF. Written as DNA, the CDR3 is TGTGCCATCAGTGAGGCGCTAGCGGTACTCCCCCCCGAGCAGTACTTC. J is TRBJ2-7 and V is TRBV10-3, with TRBD2 matching 7 bases. V gave up 2 bases and J gave up 6 bases; unmatched junction bases: 13. Germline CDR1 ENHRY, CDR2 SYGVKD. The CDR3 spans 16 residues.

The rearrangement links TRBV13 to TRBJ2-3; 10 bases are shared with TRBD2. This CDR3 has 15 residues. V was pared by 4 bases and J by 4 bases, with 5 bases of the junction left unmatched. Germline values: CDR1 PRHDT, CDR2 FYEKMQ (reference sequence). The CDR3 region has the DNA TGTGCCAGCAGCTCTAGCGGGAGATCCCCAGATACGCAGTATTTT. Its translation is CASSSSGRSPDTQYF.

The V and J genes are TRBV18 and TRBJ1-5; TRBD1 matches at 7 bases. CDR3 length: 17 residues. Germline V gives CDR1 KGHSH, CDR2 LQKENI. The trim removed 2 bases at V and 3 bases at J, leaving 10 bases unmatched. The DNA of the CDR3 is TGTGCCAGCTCACCAGGGCCCACAGGGGAAGTCAATCAGCCCCAGCATTTT. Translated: CASSPGPTGEVNQPQHF. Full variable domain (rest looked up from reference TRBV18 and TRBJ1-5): NAGVMQNPRHLVRRRGQEARLRCSPMKGHSHVYWYRQLPEEGLKFMVYLQKENIIDESGMPKERFSAEFPKEGPSILRIQQVVRGDSAAYFCASSPGPTGEVNQPQHFGDGTRLSIL.

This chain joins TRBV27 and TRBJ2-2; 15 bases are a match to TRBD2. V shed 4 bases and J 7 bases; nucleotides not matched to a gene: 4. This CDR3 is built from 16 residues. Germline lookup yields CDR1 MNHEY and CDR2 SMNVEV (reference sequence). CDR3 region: CASSSGTSGRNGELFF. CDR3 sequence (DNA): TGTGCCAGCAGTTCTGGGACTAGCGGGAGGAACGGGGAGCTGTTTTTT.

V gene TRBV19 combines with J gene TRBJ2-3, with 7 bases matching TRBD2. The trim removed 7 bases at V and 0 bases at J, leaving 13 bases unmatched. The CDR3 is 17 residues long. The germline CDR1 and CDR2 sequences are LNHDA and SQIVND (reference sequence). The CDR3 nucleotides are TGTGCCAGTACCCGAGGGAGGGAAATCACTAGCACAGATACGCAGTATTTT. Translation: CASTRGREITSTDTQYF.

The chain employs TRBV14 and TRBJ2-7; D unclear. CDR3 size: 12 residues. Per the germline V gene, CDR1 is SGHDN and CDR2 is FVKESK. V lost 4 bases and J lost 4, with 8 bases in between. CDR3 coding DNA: TGTGCCAGCAGCCGAACTGCTTACGAGCAGTACTTC. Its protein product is CASSRTAYEQYF.

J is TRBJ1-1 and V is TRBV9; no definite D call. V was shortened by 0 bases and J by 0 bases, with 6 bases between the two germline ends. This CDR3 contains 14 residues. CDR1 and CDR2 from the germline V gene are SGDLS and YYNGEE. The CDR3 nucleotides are TGTGCCAGCAGCGTAGCGAAGTTGAACACTGAAGCTTTCTTT. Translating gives CASSVAKLNTEAFF.

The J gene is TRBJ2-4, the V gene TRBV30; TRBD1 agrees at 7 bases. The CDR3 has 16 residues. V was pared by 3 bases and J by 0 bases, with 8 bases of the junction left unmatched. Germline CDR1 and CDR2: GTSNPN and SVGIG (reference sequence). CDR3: CAWSGDRDGAKNIQYF. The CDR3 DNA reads TGTGCCTGGAGCGGCGACAGGGATGGAGCCAAAAACATTCAGTACTTC.